This T cell receptor (beta chain) was recorded in a study of post-analysis software for immune sequencing data. Notes on this clonotype: Its matching antigen is unknown.

Study results and caveats: Compared with controls, patients had more of roughly five TRBV segments, including TRBV5-6, TRBV5-1 and TRBV20-1. Multiple sclerosis patients showed significantly lower normalized Chao1 diversity than controls did.

The germline V gene encodes CDR1 DFQATT and CDR2 SNEGSKA (reference sequence). The CDR3 is 19 residues long. V shed 0 bases and J 4 bases; nucleotides not matched to a gene: 11. Unique molecular identifiers had been added to the TCR beta cDNA libraries. Each batch of about 0.85 to 10 million T cells produced 500,000 to 550,000 cDNA molecules. A single record per CDR3 protein comes from TCRdb applying MiXCR to the PCR reads. Of roughly 540,000 distinct CDR3 sequences in the sample, approximately 34% were seen once. The gene calls are TRBV20-1 and TRBJ2-5, with 16 bases that match TRBD2. This TCR derives from a girl aged 2-17 years with multiple sclerosis. Sequences were obtained from blood. The CDR3 region has the DNA TGCAGTGCTAGAGATTTATCGGGACTAGCGGGGGGGCCGGGAGAGACCCAGTACTTC. Amino acids: CSARDLSGLAGGPGETQYF.